One and the same sample provided the 20 T cell receptor beta chains below, sequenced in a study of T cells in Graves' hyperthyroidism and ophthalmopathy. Authors of the study amplified TCR beta CDR3 regions from RNA transcripts. The HTBI set primed first-round TCR CDR3 RT-PCR. TCRdb ran MiXCR on the multiplex PCR reads and lists one entry per CDR3 protein. The sample has under 600,000 distinct CDR3 sequences, 15% to 20% seen once. Sequencing was performed on blood. These receptor sequences come from a woman between 35 and 50 years old with Graves' ophthalmopathy.

This clonotype was detected only a few times. CDR3 nucleotide sequence: TGTGCCAGCAGACTTCGAGCGGGAGGGAGGAACACCGGGGAGCTGTTTTTT. Encoded protein: CASRLRAGGRNTGELFF. This sequence joins TRBV6-1 and TRBJ2-2; 10 bases agree with TRBD2. The germline CDR1 and CDR2 sequences are MNHNS and SASEGT. This CDR3 is built from 17 residues. The V gene end was trimmed by 6 bases and the J gene end by 1 base; junction bases not matched to a gene: 8.

This chain joins TRBV20-1 and TRBJ2-1; D may match TRBD1 or TRBD2 (5 bases each). Germline CDR1 is DFQATT and CDR2 is SNEGSKA (reference sequence). The V end was cut by 0 bases, the J end by 0 bases, with 9 bases between. CDR3 length: 15 residues. The CDR3 reads CSAREGESSYNEQFF. CDR3 DNA sequence: TGCAGTGCTAGAGAAGGGGAGAGCTCCTACAATGAGCAGTTCTTC.

The chain employs TRBV19 and TRBJ2-7, with TRBD1 identical over 7 bases. V lost 4 bases and J lost 3; bases outside the gene matches: 15. Per the germline V gene, CDR1 is LNHDA and CDR2 is SQIVND (reference sequence). This CDR3 contains 17 residues. DNA for the CDR3: TGTGCCAGTAGTAAGGGGACAGCCTCTAATCACATCTACGAGCAGTACTTC. As protein: CASSKGTASNHIYEQYF.

This clonotype was counted ten times or more. The rearrangement joins TRBV9 to TRBJ2-3; D not certain. CDR3 length equals 16 residues. Germline V gene data show CDR1 as SGDLS and CDR2 as YYNGEE. Trimming pared 0 bases from V and 3 bases from J, leaving 14 bases between. The CDR3 reads CASSVVAHSPTDTQYF. The CDR3, as DNA: TGTGCCAGCAGCGTAGTGGCTCACTCCCCTACAGATACGCAGTATTTT.

The chain carries TRBV3-1 and TRBJ2-1, with TRBD2 as a possible D gene (6 bases). Trimming took 2 bases from V and 9 from J, leaving 11 bases between them. The CDR3 is 13 amino acids. Germline-derived CDR1 and CDR2 are LGHDT and YNNKEL (reference sequence). The CDR3, as DNA: TGTGCCAGCAGCCAAAGGGGAGGTAGTGAGCAGTTCTTC. Translated: CASSQRGGSEQFF.

This clonotype was detected many times. The chain recombines TRBV27 with TRBJ1-1, with 9 nucleotides matching TRBD1. The CDR3 spans 14 residues. Trimming cost V 4 bases and J 4 bases; bases outside gene matches: 4. CDR1 is MNHEY and CDR2 is SMNVEV in the germline V gene (reference sequence). The CDR3 here is CASSSQGAVTEAFF. The CDR3 nucleotides are TGTGCCAGCAGTTCACAGGGGGCGGTCACTGAAGCTTTCTTT.

V gene TRBV7-2 combines with J gene TRBJ2-2; D might be TRBD1 (6 bases). Germline loops: CDR1 SGHTA, CDR2 FQGNSA. The V and J ends lost 5 bases and 4 bases respectively, with 17 bases between them. The CDR3 length is 16 residues. CDR3 protein: CASSPSVGAPTGELFF. The CDR3 nucleotides read TGTGCCAGCAGCCCGAGCGTGGGGGCCCCCACCGGGGAGCTGTTTTTT.

This rearrangement joins TRBV11-1 to TRBJ1-6; D is uncertain. The CDR3 contains 15 residues. V lost 1 base, J lost 9 bases, and 13 bases lay in between. Germline assignment: CDR1 SGHAT and CDR2 FQDESV (reference sequence). The CDR3 DNA follows: TGTGCCAGCAGCTTAGTCGGGTTCTCGGCTTCACCCCTCCACTTT. It is translated as CASSLVGFSASPLHF.

This clonotype was seen at least ten times. The V gene is TRBV11-2, the J gene TRBJ1-2; possible D gene TRBD1, 6 bases. Trimming took off 3 bases at V and 2 bases at J, with 19 bases between the two ends. The CDR3 is 17 residues long. The germline gives CDR1 SGHAT, CDR2 FQNNGV. CDR3 nucleotides: TGTGCCAGCAGCTTGGTGGGCGTAGGACAGCTGAACTATGGCTACACCTTC. Translating it yields CASSLVGVGQLNYGYTF.

This clonotype was picked up a small number of times. The chain combines TRBV5-1 with TRBJ2-4; D is perhaps TRBD1 or TRBD2 (5 bases each). Germline V gene sequence: CDR1 SGHRS, CDR2 YFSETQ. The CDR3 extends over 14 amino acids. Trimming took off 4 bases at V and 4 bases at J, with 12 bases between the two ends. CDR3 DNA: TGCGCCAGCAGCCTCGGGGCGGGTAAAAACATTCAGTACTTC. It yields the protein CASSLGAGKNIQYF.

The chain's CDR3 is CAWSPSRDRVYRTEAFF. The CDR3 region has the DNA TGTGCCTGGAGTCCATCCCGTGACAGGGTCTATCGAACTGAAGCTTTCTTT. V gene TRBV30 combines with J gene TRBJ1-1, with TRBD1 identical over 7 bases. Losses at the gene ends were 2 bases for V and 5 bases for J; bases not matched to a gene: 17. This CDR3 spans 17 amino acids. The germline CDR1 and CDR2 sequences are GTSNPN and SVGIG (reference sequence).

The sample holds a few counts of this clonotype. This sequence joins TRBV5-1 and TRBJ2-5; D possibly corresponds to TRBD2 (5 bases). Trimming removed 2 bases from V and 4 bases from J, with 15 bases in between. CDR1 SGHRS and CDR2 YFSETQ come from the germline V gene. The CDR3 sequence is 15 residues long. In DNA form, the CDR3 reads TGCGCCAGCAGCTTTAGCCGGGGAATCGCAGAGACCCAGTACTTC. This gives the protein CASSFSRGIAETQYF.

This clonotype was detected many times. V gene TRBV20-1 combines with J gene TRBJ2-3; D is perhaps TRBD1 or TRBD2 (5 bases each). The CDR3 length is 12 residues. Trimming took 6 bases from V and 11 from J, leaving 18 bases between them. Germline loops: CDR1 DFQATT, CDR2 SNEGSKA (reference sequence). The CDR3 here is CSATPPGPGQYF. The CDR3 DNA follows: TGCAGTGCCACACCTCCGGGACCGGGGCAGTATTTT.

This clonotype was counted at least ten times. The chain joins TRBV30 to TRBJ1-4; no clear D gene. Trimming shortened V by 0 bases and J by 8 bases, and 13 bases separated the two germline ends. Per the germline V gene, CDR1 is GTSNPN and CDR2 is SVGIG (reference sequence). CDR3 length equals 14 residues. CDR3 protein: CAWSVRRGNEKLFF. CDR3 nucleotide sequence: TGTGCCTGGAGTGTACGGCGGGGTAACGAAAAACTGTTTTTT.

The sample holds many counts of this clonotype. This chain connects TRBV5-8 to TRBJ2-1; no clear D. The CDR3 spans 18 residues. Germline V gives CDR1 SGHTS, CDR2 YDEGEE. Trimming took 0 bases from V and 5 from J, leaving 21 bases between them. The CDR3 DNA reads TGTGCCAGCAGCTTGGGCCCCCCCTCAGTCGCCCCGCACAATGAGCAGTTCTTC. Translating it yields CASSLGPPSVAPHNEQFF.

This clonotype appeared a few times. The chain links TRBV4-1 to TRBJ2-7; 8 bases are shared with TRBD2. V was clipped by 4 bases and J by 2 bases; unmatched bases: 7. This CDR3 contains 15 residues. Germline loops: CDR1 MGHRA, CDR2 YSYEKL. The CDR3 DNA reads as TGCGCCAGCAGCCGTGACAGCGGGGGCACCTACGAGCAGTACTTC. This translates into CASSRDSGGTYEQYF.

The chain uses TRBV12-3 or TRBV12-4 and TRBJ1-3, with D possibly matching TRBD1 (6 bases). This CDR3 region has 14 residues. Trimming pared 7 bases from V and 0 bases from J, leaving 10 bases between. CDR3 nucleotides: TGTGCCAGCATCGGGACAACCTCTGGAAACACCATATATTTT. This translates into CASIGTTSGNTIYF.

This clonotype was counted a few times. The rearrangement links TRBV9 to TRBJ1-2, with 7 bases that match TRBD1. This CDR3 is 16 amino acids long. Germline CDR1 is SGDLS and CDR2 is YYNGEE. The J segment lost 2 bases and the V segment lost 0 bases, leaving 7 bases of the junction unmatched. CDR3 region: CASSVAVTGPNYGYTF. The CDR3 region has the DNA TGTGCCAGCAGCGTAGCCGTGACAGGGCCAAACTATGGCTACACCTTC.

This clonotype was recorded at least ten times. Here the CDR3 DNA reads TGTGCCAGCAGTTCTGGGACTGAAGCTTTCTTT. As protein: CASSSGTEAFF. V and J are TRBV6-1 and TRBJ1-1; D ambiguous. This CDR3 has 11 amino acids. V lost 5 bases and J lost 5, with 6 bases in between. Germline V CDR1 and CDR2: MNHNS, SASEGT.

The J gene is TRBJ2-7, the V gene TRBV20-1; 8 nucleotides match TRBD1. J lost 3 bases, V lost 2 bases, and 9 bases had no gene match. The length of the CDR3 is 15 residues. CDR1 is DFQATT and CDR2 is SNEGSKA in the germline V gene (reference sequence). Written as DNA, the CDR3 is TGCAGTGCTAGACCGGGGTTGGGGACAGGCTACGAGCAGTACTTC. This codes for CSARPGLGTGYEQYF.